This T cell receptor (beta chain) was retrieved from a study of blood T cell repertoires in COVID-19. Study-wide context: There were acute and convalescent COVID-19 samples, and they came from the United States, Italy and Spain. T cells, B-cell-depleted T cells, or PBMCs provided the cDNA or gDNA that served as material.

V lost 4 bases, J lost 2 bases, and 4 bases stayed unmatched. There are 15 residues in the CDR3. CDR1 and CDR2 (germline): SGHAT, FQNNGV. This clone was seen once. As handled by the study authors: Researchers report that nucleated cell counts were estimated from reference gene primer amplification. The assay was immunoSEQ multiplex PCR, and TCRdb's table has in-frame clones only and misses some. V and J calls and clone size are given by that table; D and trimming were obtained from the DNA. The sample has 100,000 or so clones; about 89% are singletons. The rearrangement joins TRBV11-2 to TRBJ1-3, with 8 nucleotides matching TRBD1. The sequence came from a woman in her twenties or thirties with acute or convalescent COVID-19. Sequenced material: peripheral blood. This chain's CDR3 is CASSSPQGAGNTIYF. The CDR3 bases are TGTGCCAGCAGCTCCCCACAGGGGGCTGGAAACACCATATATTTT.